This is a list of T cell receptor beta chains from one sample in a study of human T cells and chemical hapten exposure. TCRdb itself ran the RACE reads through MiXCR, one entry per CDR3 protein. The sample lists under 100,000 distinct CDR3 sequences, 11% occurring once. Specimen: whole blood, collected in connection with sensitization to the hapten diphenylcyclopropenone (DPC). Receptors originate from a woman in her fifties or sixties with alopecia areata. Some clones in this sample may be carry-over from other donors' samples. The CDR3 runs from the conserved cysteine through the conserved F or W. The D gene is left open where the match is weak. Where a row states a size, it is once, few, many or the class of an expanded clone; other rows omit it.

>TRBV21-1|NA|TRBJ2-7|NA
CASSKPEASGRYEQYF
TGTGCCAGCAGCAAGCCGGAGGCTAGCGGGAGATACGAGCAGTACTTC
>TRBV18|NA|TRBJ1-2|many
CASSLSLRDSGDGYTF
TGTGCCAGCTCACTTTCGCTCCGGGACTCGGGGGATGGCTACACCTTC
>TRBV20-1|NA|TRBJ1-5|NA
CSVGGASNQPQHF
TGCAGTGTGGGGGGGGCAAGCAATCAGCCCCAGCATTTT
>TRBV9|NA|TRBJ1-6|few
CASSAGIHNSPLHF
TGTGCCAGCAGCGCGGGCATCCATAATTCACCCCTCCACTTT
>TRBV29-1|NA|TRBJ2-1|NA
CSVDVQEQFF
TGCAGCGTTGATGTACAGGAGCAGTTCTTC
>TRBV7-3|NA|TRBJ2-1|few
CASSLYGAASEQFF
TGTGCCAGCAGCTTATACGGGGCGGCCAGTGAGCAGTTCTTC
>TRBV5-1|TRBD2|TRBJ2-1|many
CASSLGASGMRHNEQFF
TGCGCCAGCAGCTTGGGGGCTAGCGGGATGAGACACAATGAGCAGTTCTTC
>TRBV7-2|NA|TRBJ2-3|few
CASSFPPGITDTQYF
TGTGCCAGCAGCTTCCCCCCCGGGATCACAGATACGCAGTATTTT
>TRBV27|TRBD1|TRBJ2-7|few
CASSSLTGAFLEQYF
TGTGCCAGCAGTTCTCTGACAGGGGCTTTTCTCGAGCAGTACTTC
>TRBV7-2|TRBD2|TRBJ2-3|few
CASTTLSGRGADTQYF
TGTGCCAGCACCACCCTTAGCGGGAGGGGGGCAGATACGCAGTATTTT
>TRBV12-3/TRBV12-4|TRBD1|TRBJ2-5|many
CASSYGTGDETQYF
TGTGCCAGCAGTTACGGGACAGGGGATGAGACCCAGTACTTC